These T cell receptor beta chains were read from a single sample in a study of shared clonotypes between healthy human individuals. Clones were read by immunoSEQ multiplex PCR, and TCRdb kept only the in-frame ones, dropping some. Of approximately 340,000 clones listed, about 74% are singletons. Sequencing used memory CD4+ T cells sorted from blood. These receptors were collected from a man younger than 40 in good health. Both conserved end residues are part of each CDR3. The D gene is left open where the match is weak. The listing skips clone size in some rows; elsewhere it reads once, few, many or a size class.

clone_size,d_call,cdr3_length,v_call,j_call,cdr3_nt,cdr3_aa
once,TRBD1,13,TRBV30,TRBJ1-2,TGTGCCTGGACCGGGACAGGGTTGGGTGGCTACACCTTC,CAWTGTGLGGYTF
.,.,14,TRBV5-1,TRBJ2-1,TGCGCCAGCAGCCTACAATTGACTGTCAATGAGCAGTTCTTC,CASSLQLTVNEQFF
.,TRBD1,14,TRBV6-1,TRBJ2-1,TGTGCCAGCAGTGTTGGCAGGGGGCTCGGTGAGCAGTTCTTC,CASSVGRGLGEQFF
.,.,12,TRBV29-1,TRBJ1-2,TGCAGCGCCACCCCCGTGAGCTATGGCTACACCTTC,CSATPVSYGYTF
.,.,13,TRBV29-1,TRBJ1-5,TGCAGGACTGGACACGTTAGCAATCAGCCCCAGCATTTT,CRTGHVSNQPQHF
.,.,15,TRBV7-2,TRBJ2-7,TGTGCCAGCAGCTTAGGCCCGGGACCCTCCTACGAGCAGTACTTC,CASSLGPGPSYEQYF
many,.,14,TRBV2,TRBJ2-2,TGTGCCAGCCTTCCGACCTCGAACACCGGGGAGCTGTTTTTT,CASLPTSNTGELFF
many,.,12,TRBV7-8,TRBJ2-7,TGTGCCAGCAGCTTAGGAGGGGGCGAGCAGTACTTC,CASSLGGGEQYF
once,.,17,TRBV5-4,TRBJ2-1,TGTGCCAGCAGGAAGGGAAAAGGGTTCCCCGCAGACAATGAGCAGTTCTTC,CASRKGKGFPADNEQFF
.,TRBD1,16,TRBV18,TRBJ2-7,TGTGCCAGCTCACCCAGTTTCGACAGGGGAATCTACGAGCAGTACTTC,CASSPSFDRGIYEQYF
.,.,15,TRBV5-1,TRBJ2-2,TGCGCCAGCAGGGAAGCGACAGGGAGGTTTGGGGAGCTGTTTTTT,CASREATGRFGELFF
.,.,14,TRBV5-4,TRBJ2-1,TGTGCCAGCAGCTTGGTAGGTGGAAACAATGAGCAGTTCTTC,CASSLVGGNNEQFF
.,.,13,TRBV7-2,TRBJ2-7,TGTGCCAGCAGCTCGCAGTTTGGCGGCGAGCAGTACTTC,CASSSQFGGEQYF
once,.,14,TRBV9,TRBJ2-3,TGTGCCAGCAGCCCCCGGGAGTCCTCAGATACGCAGTATTTT,CASSPRESSDTQYF
.,.,18,TRBV1,TRBJ2-2,TGCACCAGCAGCCAAGATTTTGAGCGGGAGGGACCCACCGGGGAGCTGTTTTTT,CTSSQDFEREGPTGELFF
.,TRBD1,15,TRBV18,TRBJ2-5,TGTGCCAGCTCATTAGGGACAGGGCACCAAGAGACCCAGTACTTC,CASSLGTGHQETQYF
.,.,15,TRBV4-3,TRBJ2-1,TGCGCCAGCAGCCAAAGGCTATGGGGGGACAATGAGCAGTTCTTC,CASSQRLWGDNEQFF
.,.,15,TRBV5-1,TRBJ2-1,TGCGCCAGCAGCAAAGAGACATCTACCTACAATGAGCAGTTCTTC,CASSKETSTYNEQFF
.,.,14,TRBV19,TRBJ1-3,TGTGCCAGTAGTATAAAGGCAGCCGGAAACACCATATATTTT,CASSIKAAGNTIYF
few,.,14,TRBV4-1,TRBJ2-1,TGCGCCAGCAGCCCGAGCGAGGTCAACAATGAGCAGTTCTTC,CASSPSEVNNEQFF
.,TRBD1,17,TRBV28,TRBJ2-6,TGTGCCAGCAGTTTTAGGGACAGGGGTTCTGGGGCCAACGTCCTGACTTTC,CASSFRDRGSGANVLTF
.,.,11,TRBV6-6,TRBJ2-7,TGTGCCAGCCGAGTCTCCTACGAGCAGTACTTC,CASRVSYEQYF
few,TRBD1,14,TRBV19,TRBJ1-5,TGTGCCAGTAGTCTAGGGACAGTTTATCAGCCCCAGCATTTT,CASSLGTVYQPQHF
once,TRBD2,15,TRBV6-5,TRBJ2-5,TGTGCCAGCAGTTACTCGAGCGGGAGATCAGAGACCCAGTACTTC,CASSYSSGRSETQYF
.,.,14,TRBV9,TRBJ1-2,TGTGCCAGCAGCGTAGGGTCCTCGAACTATGGCTACACCTTC,CASSVGSSNYGYTF
.,.,14,TRBV4-2,TRBJ1-2,TGTGCCAGCAGCCAAGAAGCCACCAGCTATGGCTACACCTTC,CASSQEATSYGYTF
few,.,18,TRBV4-1,TRBJ2-6,TGCGCCAGCAGCCAGGCCGATTTTATAGGGGCTGGGGCCAACGTCCTGACTTTC,CASSQADFIGAGANVLTF
.,.,15,TRBV10-3,TRBJ2-1,TGTGCCATCAGTGAGTCGAAGTCTAGTGTGGATGAGCAGTTCTTC,CAISESKSSVDEQFF
.,.,14,TRBV11-2,TRBJ1-1,TGTGCCAGCAGACTGGACACTATGAACACTGAAGCTTTCTTT,CASRLDTMNTEAFF
medium-sized,.,13,TRBV7-7,TRBJ2-7,TGTGCCAGCAGCTTAACCGGGGTCGGCGAGCAGTACTTC,CASSLTGVGEQYF
.,TRBD1,14,TRBV6-6,TRBJ2-2,TGTGCCAGCGGGGACAGGACAGGCTCCGGGGAGCTGTTTTTT,CASGDRTGSGELFF
.,TRBD1,13,TRBV6-5,TRBJ1-5,TGTGCCAGCAGCCGCGACAGGGATCAGCCCCAGCATTTT,CASSRDRDQPQHF
.,TRBD2,16,TRBV28,TRBJ2-1,TGTGCCAGCAGGACCCCAGCGGGAGGCTCCTACAATGAGCAGTTCTTC,CASRTPAGGSYNEQFF
.,TRBD2,14,TRBV29-1,TRBJ2-1,TGCAGCCCCTGGCTAGCGGGAGTAGGCAATGAGCAGTTCTTC,CSPWLAGVGNEQFF
.,TRBD1,15,TRBV15,TRBJ2-7,TGTGCCACCAGCAGAGATTCCCAGGGGGCCTACGAGCAGTACTTC,CATSRDSQGAYEQYF
.,TRBD1,15,TRBV18,TRBJ1-2,TGTGCCAGCTCACCGGGTCCAGGGGGCGCGGACGGCTACACCTTC,CASSPGPGGADGYTF
.,.,16,TRBV25-1,TRBJ1-5,TGTGCCAGCAGTGAATTAGGTGCCCTTAGCAATCAGCCCCAGCATTTT,CASSELGALSNQPQHF
.,.,13,TRBV5-1,TRBJ2-1,TGCGCCAGCAGCTTGGACAGTTACAATGAGCAGTTCTTC,CASSLDSYNEQFF
.,TRBD2,18,TRBV18,TRBJ2-2,TGTGCCAGCTCACCTCGTGGTAGCGGGAATTTATCTCCCGGGGAGCTGTTTTTT,CASSPRGSGNLSPGELFF
few,.,15,TRBV2,TRBJ2-6,TGTGCCAGCAGTCCTCGCGCCCCTGGGGCCAACGTCCTGACTTTC,CASSPRAPGANVLTF
once,.,12,TRBV5-1,TRBJ1-3,TGCGCCAGCAGCTTGAGCGGAAACACCATATATTTT,CASSLSGNTIYF
.,TRBD2,15,TRBV2,TRBJ2-1,TGTGCCAGCAGCGGCCCCTTAGCGGGACACAATGAGCAGTTCTTC,CASSGPLAGHNEQFF
few,TRBD2,17,TRBV19,TRBJ2-7,TGTGCCAGACCCCCCGGGTCGGGGGGGCCCCTCTCCTACGAGCAGTACTTC,CARPPGSGGPLSYEQYF
.,.,11,TRBV2,TRBJ1-1,TGTGCCGGCAGTGTTTTTCGGGAAGCTTTCTTT,CAGSVFREAFF
.,TRBD1,15,TRBV11-3,TRBJ2-3,TGTGCCAGCAGCTTGGGACAGGGGGACGCAGATACGCAGTATTTT,CASSLGQGDADTQYF
.,.,16,TRBV11-2,TRBJ2-4,TGTGCCAGCAGCTCACCGGACAGAATAGCCAAAAACATTCAGTACTTC,CASSSPDRIAKNIQYF
.,TRBD2,17,TRBV18,TRBJ2-5,TGTGCCAGCTCACCGAGGGCTAGCGGGAGCGGGAAAGAGACCCAGTACTTC,CASSPRASGSGKETQYF
.,.,15,TRBV2,TRBJ2-3,TGTGCCAGTAAGCGTCCCCTAAGGGAATCAGATACGCAGTATTTT,CASKRPLRESDTQYF
.,TRBD2,14,TRBV28,TRBJ2-3,TGTGCCAGCAGTCCGGGACTAGCGGTAGATACGCAGTATTTT,CASSPGLAVDTQYF
.,.,14,TRBV19,TRBJ2-7,TGTGCCAGTAGTCCCAGCCCCAGTACCTACGAGCAGTACTTC,CASSPSPSTYEQYF
few,.,15,TRBV15,TRBJ2-7,TGTGCCACCAGCATTGAATGGGGGGCCCACTACGAGCAGTACTTC,CATSIEWGAHYEQYF
.,.,13,TRBV19,TRBJ2-5,TGTGCCAGTAGCCCTAGTAGAGGAGAGACCCAGTACTTC,CASSPSRGETQYF
.,.,15,TRBV11-2,TRBJ2-1,TGTGCCAGCAGCTTTACAAGCCGGCTATACAATGAGCAGTTCTTC,CASSFTSRLYNEQFF
.,.,17,TRBV7-9,TRBJ2-1,TGTGCCAGCAGCGTTCGACTTTCAGGGTCCCCCTACAATGAGCAGTTCTTC,CASSVRLSGSPYNEQFF
.,.,13,TRBV28,TRBJ2-3,TGTGCCAGCAGTTCCGCCCTGATTCGGACGCAGTATTTT,CASSSALIRTQYF